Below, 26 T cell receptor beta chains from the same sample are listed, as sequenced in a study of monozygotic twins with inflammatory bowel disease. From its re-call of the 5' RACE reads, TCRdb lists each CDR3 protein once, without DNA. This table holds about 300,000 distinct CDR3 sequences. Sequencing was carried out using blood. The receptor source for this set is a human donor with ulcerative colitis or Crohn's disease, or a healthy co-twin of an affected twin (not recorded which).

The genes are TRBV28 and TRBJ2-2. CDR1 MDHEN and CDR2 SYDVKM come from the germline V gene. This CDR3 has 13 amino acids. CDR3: CASSLGYTGELFF. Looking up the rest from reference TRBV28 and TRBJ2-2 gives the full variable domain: DVKVTQSSRYLVKRTGEKVFLECVQDMDHENMFWYRQDPGLGLRLIYFSYDVKMKEKGDIPEGYSVSREKKERFSLILESASTNQTSMYLCASSLGYTGELFFGEGSRLTVL.

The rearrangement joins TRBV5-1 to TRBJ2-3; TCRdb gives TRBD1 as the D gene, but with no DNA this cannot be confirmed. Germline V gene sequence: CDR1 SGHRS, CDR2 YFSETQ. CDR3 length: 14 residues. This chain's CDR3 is CASSFDRVKDTQYF.

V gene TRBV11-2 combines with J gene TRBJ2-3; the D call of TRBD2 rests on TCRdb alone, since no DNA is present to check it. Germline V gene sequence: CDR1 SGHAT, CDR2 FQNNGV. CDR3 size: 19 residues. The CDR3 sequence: CASSFQIGLAGGPTDTQYF. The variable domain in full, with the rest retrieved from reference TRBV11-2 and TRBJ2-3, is EAGVAQSPRYKIIEKRQSVAFWCNPISGHATLYWYQQILGQGPKLLIQFQNNGVVDDSQLPKDRFSAERLKGVDSTLKIQPAKLEDSAVYLCASSFQIGLAGGPTDTQYFGPGTRLTVL.

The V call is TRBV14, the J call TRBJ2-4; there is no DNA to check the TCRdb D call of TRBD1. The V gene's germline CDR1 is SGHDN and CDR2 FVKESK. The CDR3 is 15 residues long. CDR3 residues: CASSPIGLGKNIQYF.

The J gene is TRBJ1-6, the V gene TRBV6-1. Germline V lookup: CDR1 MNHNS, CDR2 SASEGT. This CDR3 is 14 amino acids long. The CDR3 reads CASSESGPNSPLHF.

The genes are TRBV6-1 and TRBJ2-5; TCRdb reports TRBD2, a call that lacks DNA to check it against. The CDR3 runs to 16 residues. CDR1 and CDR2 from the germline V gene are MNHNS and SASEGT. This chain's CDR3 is CASSPYLSLPHGTQYF.

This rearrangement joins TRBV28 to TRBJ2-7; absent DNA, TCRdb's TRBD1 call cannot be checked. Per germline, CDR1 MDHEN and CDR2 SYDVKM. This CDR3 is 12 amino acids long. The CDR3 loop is CASSLSGFEQYF.

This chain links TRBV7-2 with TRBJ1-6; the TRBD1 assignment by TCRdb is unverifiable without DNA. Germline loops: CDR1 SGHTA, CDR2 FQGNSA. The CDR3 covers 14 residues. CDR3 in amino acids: CASSGGRGNSPLHF.

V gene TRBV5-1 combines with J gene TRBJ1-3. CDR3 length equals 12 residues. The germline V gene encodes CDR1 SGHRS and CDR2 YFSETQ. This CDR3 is CASRQTGDTIYF.

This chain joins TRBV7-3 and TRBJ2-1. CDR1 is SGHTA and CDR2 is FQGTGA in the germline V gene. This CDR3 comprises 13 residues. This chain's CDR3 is CASSLTFYNEQFF.

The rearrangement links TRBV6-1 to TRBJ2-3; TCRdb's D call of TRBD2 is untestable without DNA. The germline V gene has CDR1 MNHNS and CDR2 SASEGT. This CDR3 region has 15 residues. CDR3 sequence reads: CASRNSGRGTDTQYF.

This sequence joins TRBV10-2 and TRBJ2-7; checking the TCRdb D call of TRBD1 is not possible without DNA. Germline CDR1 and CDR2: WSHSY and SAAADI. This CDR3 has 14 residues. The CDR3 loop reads CASREQGASYEQYF.

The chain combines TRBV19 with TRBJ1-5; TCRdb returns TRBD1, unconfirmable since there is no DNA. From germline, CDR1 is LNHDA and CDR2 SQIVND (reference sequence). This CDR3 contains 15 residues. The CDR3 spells CASSVGPQSNQPQHF.

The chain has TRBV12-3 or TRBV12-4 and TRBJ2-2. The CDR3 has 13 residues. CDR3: CASSSYNTGELFF.

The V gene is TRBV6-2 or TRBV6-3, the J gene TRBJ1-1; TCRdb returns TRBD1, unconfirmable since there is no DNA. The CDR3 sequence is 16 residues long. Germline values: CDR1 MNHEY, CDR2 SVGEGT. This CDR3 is CASSYVFGADITEAFF.

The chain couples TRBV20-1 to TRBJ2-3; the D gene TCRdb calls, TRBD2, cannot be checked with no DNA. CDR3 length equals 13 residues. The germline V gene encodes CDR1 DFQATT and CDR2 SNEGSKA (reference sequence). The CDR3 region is CSGRLLASDTQYF.

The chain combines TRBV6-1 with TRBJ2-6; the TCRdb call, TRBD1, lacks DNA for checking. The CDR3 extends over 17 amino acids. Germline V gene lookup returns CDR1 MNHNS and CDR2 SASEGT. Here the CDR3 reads CASSLGGSVAGANVLTF.

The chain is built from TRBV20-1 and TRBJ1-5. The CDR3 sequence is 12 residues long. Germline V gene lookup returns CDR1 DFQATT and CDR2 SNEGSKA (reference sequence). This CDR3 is CSARVANQPQHF.

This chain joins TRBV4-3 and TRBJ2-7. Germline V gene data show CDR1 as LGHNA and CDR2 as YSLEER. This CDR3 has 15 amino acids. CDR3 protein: CASSQVPGLVYDQYF.

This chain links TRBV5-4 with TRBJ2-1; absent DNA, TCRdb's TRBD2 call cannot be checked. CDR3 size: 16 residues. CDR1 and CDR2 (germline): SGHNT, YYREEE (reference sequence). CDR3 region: CASSFKTSGSSYEQFF.

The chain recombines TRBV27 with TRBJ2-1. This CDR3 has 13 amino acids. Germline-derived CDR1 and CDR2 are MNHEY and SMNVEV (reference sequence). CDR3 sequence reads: CASSLNGNNEQFF.

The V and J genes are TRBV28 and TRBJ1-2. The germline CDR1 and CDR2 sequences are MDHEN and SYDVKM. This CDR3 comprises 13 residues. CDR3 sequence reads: CASSFRAYYGYTF.

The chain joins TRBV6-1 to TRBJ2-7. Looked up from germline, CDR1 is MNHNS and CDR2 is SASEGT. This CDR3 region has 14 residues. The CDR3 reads CASRNPGDSYEQYF.

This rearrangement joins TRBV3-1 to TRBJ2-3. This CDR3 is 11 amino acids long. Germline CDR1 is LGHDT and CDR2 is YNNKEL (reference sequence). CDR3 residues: CASSQMDTQYF.

The CDR3 reads CASSPPGTGGYEQYF. The chain has TRBV5-1 and TRBJ2-7; the D call from TCRdb, TRBD1, cannot be confirmed without DNA. Germline loops: CDR1 SGHRS, CDR2 YFSETQ. This CDR3 region has 15 residues.

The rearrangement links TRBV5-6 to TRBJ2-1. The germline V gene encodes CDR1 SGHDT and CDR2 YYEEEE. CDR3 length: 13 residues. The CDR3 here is CASSPRGFNEQFF.